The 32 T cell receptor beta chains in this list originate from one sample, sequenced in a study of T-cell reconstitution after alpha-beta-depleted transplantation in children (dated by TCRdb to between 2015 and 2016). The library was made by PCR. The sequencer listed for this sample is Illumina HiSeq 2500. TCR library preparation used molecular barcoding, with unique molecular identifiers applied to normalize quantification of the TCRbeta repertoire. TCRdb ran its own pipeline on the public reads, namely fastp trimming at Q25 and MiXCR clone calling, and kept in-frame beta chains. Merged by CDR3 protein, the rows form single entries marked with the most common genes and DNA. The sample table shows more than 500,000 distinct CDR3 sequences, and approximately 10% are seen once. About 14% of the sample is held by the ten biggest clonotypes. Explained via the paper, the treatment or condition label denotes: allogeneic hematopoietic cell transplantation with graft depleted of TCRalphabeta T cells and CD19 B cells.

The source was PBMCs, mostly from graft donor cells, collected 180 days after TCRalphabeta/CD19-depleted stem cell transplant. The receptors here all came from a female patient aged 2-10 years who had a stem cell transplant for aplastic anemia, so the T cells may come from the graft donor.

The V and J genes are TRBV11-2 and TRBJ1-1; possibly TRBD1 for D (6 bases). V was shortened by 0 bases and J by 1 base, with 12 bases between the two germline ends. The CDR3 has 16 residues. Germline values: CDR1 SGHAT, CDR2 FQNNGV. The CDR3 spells CASSLDSWTENTEAFF. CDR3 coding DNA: TGTGCCAGCAGCTTAGATTCGTGGACAGAGAACACTGAAGCTTTCTTT.

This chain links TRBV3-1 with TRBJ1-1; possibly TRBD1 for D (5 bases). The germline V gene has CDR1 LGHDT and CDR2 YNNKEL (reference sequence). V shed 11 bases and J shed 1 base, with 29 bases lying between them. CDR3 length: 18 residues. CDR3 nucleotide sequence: TGTGCCTTCAGTTCCGGTACGGTCTTGTGGGGGGAGAACACTGAAGCTTTCTTT. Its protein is CAFSSGTVLWGENTEAFF.

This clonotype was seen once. CDR3 in DNA: TGCAGCGTTGAAGTCGACGGGAGAAACCCAGATACGCAGTATTTT. This translates into CSVEVDGRNPDTQYF. The chain couples TRBV29-1 to TRBJ2-3, with a tentative D call TRBD2 (6 bases). The CDR3 consists of 15 residues. Germline-derived CDR1 and CDR2 are SQVTM and ANQGSEA. V was clipped by 1 base and J by 4 bases, with 15 bases between them.

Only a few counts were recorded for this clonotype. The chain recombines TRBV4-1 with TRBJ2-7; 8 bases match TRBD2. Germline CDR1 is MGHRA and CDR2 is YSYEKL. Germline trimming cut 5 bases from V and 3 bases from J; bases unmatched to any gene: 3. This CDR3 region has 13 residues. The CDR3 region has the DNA TGCGCCAGCAGCATTCTAGCGGGCTACGAGCAGTACGTC. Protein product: CASSILAGYEQYV.

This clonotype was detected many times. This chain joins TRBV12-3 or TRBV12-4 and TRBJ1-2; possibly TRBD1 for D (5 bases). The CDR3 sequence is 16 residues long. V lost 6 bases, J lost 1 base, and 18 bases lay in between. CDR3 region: CASSGWQGGLNYGYTF. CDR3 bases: TGTGCCAGCAGCGGATGGCAGGGCGGTCTTAACTATGGCTACACCTTC.

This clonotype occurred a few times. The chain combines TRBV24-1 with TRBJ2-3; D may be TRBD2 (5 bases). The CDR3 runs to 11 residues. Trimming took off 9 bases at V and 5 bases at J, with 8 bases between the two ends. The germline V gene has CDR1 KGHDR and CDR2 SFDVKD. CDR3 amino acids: CATGRGDTQYF. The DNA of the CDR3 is TGTGCCACCGGACGGGGAGATACGCAGTATTTT.

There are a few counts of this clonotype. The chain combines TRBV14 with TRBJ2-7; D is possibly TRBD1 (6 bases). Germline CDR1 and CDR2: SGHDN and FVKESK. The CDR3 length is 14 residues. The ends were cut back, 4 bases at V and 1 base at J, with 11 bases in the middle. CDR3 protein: CASSRRDKSYEQYV. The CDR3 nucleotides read TGTGCCAGCAGCCGCCGGGACAAATCCTACGAGCAGTACGTC.

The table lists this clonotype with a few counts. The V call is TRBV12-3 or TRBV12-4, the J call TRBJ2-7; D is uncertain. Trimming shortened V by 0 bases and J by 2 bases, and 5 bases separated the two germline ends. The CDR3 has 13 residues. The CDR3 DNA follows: TGTGCCAGCAGTTTAGCGCTGACCTACGAGCAGTACGTC. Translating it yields CASSLALTYEQYV.

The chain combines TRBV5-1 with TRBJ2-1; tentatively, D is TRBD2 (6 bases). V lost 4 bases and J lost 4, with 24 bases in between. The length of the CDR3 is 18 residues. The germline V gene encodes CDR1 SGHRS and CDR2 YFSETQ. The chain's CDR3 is CASSPRLAEPYSYNEQFF. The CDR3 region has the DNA TGCGCCAGCAGCCCGCGGTTAGCGGAGCCCTACAGTTACAATGAGCAGTTCTTC.

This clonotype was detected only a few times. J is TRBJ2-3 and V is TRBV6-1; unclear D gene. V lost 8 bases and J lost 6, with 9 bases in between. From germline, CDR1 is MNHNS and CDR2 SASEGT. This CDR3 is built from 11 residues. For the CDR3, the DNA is TGTGCCAGCGGACGGAAGGATACGCAGTATTTT. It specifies CASGRKDTQYF.

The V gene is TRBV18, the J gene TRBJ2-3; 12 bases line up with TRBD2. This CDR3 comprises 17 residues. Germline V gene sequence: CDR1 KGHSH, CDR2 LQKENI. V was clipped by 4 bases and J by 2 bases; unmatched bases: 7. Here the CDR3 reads CASSLTGTSGYTDTQYF. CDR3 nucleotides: TGTGCCAGCTCACTCACCGGGACTAGCGGGTACACAGATACGCAGTATTTT.

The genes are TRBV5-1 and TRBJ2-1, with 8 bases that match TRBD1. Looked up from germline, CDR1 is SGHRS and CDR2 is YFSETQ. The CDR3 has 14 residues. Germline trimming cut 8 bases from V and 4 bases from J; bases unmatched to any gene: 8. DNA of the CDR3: TGCGCCAGTCAGGACAGGGTTAAGTACAATGAGCAGTTCTTC. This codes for CASQDRVKYNEQFF.

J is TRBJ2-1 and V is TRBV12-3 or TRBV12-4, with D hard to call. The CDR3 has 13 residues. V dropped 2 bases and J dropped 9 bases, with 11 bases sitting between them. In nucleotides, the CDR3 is TGTGCCAGCAGTTTAATGGAAGAAGGTGAGCAGTTCTTC. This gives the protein CASSLMEEGEQFF.

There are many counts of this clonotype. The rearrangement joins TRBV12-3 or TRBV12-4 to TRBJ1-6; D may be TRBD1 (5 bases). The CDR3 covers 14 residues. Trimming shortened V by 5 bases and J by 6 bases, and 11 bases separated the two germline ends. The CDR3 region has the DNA TGTGCCAGCAGTCCCGGGACTACTAATTCACCCCTCCACTTT. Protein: CASSPGTTNSPLHF.

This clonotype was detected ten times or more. CDR3: CATSRAQGMNTEAFF. For the CDR3, the DNA is TGTGCCACCAGCAGAGCCCAAGGAATGAACACTGAAGCTTTCTTT. The J gene is TRBJ1-1, the V gene TRBV15; D call uncertain. Trimming removed 1 base from V and 0 bases from J, with 9 bases in between. The CDR3 loop spans 15 amino acids. Germline lookup yields CDR1 LNHNV and CDR2 YYDKDF (reference sequence).

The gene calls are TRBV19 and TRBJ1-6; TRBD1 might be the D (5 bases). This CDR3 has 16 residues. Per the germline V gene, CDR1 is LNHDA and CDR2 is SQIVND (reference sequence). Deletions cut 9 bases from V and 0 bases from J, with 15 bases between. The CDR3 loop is CASPRGRSSYNSPLHF. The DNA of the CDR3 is TGTGCCAGCCCGAGGGGACGTAGCTCCTATAATTCACCCCTCCACTTT. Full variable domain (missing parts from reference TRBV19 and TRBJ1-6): DGGITQSPKYLFRKEGQNVTLSCEQNLNHDAMYWYRQDPGQGLRLIYYSQIVNDFQKGDIAEGYSVSREKKESFPLTVTSAQKNPTAFYLCASPRGRSSYNSPLHFGNGTRLTVT.

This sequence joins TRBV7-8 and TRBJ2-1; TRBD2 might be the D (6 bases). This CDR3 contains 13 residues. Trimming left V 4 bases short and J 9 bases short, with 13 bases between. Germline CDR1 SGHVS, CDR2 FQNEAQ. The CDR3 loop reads CASSSRAEGEQFF. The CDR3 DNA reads TGTGCCAGCAGCTCGCGGGCGGAGGGTGAGCAGTTCTTC.

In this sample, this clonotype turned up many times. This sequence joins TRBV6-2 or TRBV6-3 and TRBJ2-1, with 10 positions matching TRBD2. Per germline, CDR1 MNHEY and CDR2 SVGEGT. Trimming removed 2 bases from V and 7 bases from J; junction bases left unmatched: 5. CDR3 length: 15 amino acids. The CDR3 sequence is CASSYGAGGPNEQFF. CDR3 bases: TGTGCCAGCAGTTACGGAGCGGGAGGGCCAAATGAGCAGTTCTTC.

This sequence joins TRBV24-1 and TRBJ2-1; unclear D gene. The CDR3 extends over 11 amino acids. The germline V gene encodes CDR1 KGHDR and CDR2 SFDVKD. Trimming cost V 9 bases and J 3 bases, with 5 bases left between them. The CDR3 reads CATEGYNEQFF. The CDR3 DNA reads TGTGCCACCGAAGGCTACAATGAGCAGTTCTTC.

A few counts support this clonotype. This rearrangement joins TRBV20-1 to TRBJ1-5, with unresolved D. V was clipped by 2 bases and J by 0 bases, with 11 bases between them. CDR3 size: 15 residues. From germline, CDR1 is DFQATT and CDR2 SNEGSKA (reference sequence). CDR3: CSARRHQYSNQPQHF. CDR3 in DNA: TGCAGTGCTAGAAGGCACCAGTATAGCAATCAGCCCCAGCATTTT.

CDR3 region: CASSFWATNTEAFF. The DNA for the CDR3 is TGTGCCAGCAGTTTTTGGGCGACGAACACTGAAGCTTTCTTT. The chain has TRBV27 and TRBJ1-1; D gene unclear. CDR1 MNHEY and CDR2 SMNVEV come from the germline V gene (reference sequence). The length of the CDR3 is 14 residues. Trimming pared 3 bases from V and 1 base from J, leaving 9 bases between.

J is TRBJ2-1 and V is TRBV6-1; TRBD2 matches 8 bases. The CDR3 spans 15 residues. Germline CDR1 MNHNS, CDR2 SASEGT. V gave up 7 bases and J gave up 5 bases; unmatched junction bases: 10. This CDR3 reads CASMSSSGQHNEQFF. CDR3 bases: TGTGCCAGCATGAGTTCTAGCGGGCAACACAATGAGCAGTTCTTC.

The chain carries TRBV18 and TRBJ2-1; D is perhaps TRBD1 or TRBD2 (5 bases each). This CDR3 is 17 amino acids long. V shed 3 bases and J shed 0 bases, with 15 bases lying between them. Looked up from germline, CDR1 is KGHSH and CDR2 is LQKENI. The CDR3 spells CASSPLGAGSSYNEQFF. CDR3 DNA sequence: TGTGCCAGCTCACCTCTCGGGGCTGGGAGCTCCTACAATGAGCAGTTCTTC.

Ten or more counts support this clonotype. Here the CDR3 DNA reads TGCAGCGTCCGTTTACCTAGAGACACAGATACGCAGTATTTT. Its protein is CSVRLPRDTDTQYF. V is TRBV29-1 and J is TRBJ2-3; D gene ambiguous. The germline V gene encodes CDR1 SQVTM and CDR2 ANQGSEA. This CDR3 is 14 amino acids long. V lost 6 bases and J 2 bases, leaving 15 bases between the germline ends.

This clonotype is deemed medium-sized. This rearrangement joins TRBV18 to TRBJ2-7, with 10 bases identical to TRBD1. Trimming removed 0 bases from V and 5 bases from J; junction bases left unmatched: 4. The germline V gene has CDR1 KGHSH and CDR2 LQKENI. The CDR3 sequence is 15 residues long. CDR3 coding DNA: TGTGCCAGCTCACCACCGGGACAGGGGTTCAACGAGCAGTACGTC. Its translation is CASSPPGQGFNEQYV.

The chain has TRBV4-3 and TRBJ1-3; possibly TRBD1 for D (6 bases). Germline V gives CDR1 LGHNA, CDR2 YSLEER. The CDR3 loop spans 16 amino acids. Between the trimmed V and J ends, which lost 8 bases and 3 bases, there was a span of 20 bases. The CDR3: CASARGGRSGGNTIYF. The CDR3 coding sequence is TGCGCCAGCGCGAGAGGGGGACGGAGCGGTGGAAACACCATATATTTT.

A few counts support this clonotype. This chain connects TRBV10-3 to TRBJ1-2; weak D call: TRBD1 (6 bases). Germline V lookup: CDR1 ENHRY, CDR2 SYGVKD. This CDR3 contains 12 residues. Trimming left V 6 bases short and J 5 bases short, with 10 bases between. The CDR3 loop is CAIRRQGYGYTF. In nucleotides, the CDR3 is TGTGCCATCAGGCGGCAGGGGTATGGCTACACCTTC.

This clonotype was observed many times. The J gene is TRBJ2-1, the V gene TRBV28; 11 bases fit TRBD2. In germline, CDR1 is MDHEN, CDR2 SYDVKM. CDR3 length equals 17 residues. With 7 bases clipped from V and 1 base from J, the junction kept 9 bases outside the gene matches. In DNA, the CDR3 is TGTGCCAGCACACTAGCGGGAGTTGATTCTTCCTACAATGAGCAGTTCTTC. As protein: CASTLAGVDSSYNEQFF.

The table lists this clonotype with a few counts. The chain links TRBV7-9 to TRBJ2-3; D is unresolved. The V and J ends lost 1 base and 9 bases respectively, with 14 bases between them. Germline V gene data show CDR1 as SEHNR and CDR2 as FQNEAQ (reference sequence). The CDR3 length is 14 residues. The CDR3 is CASSLDFLPGTQYF. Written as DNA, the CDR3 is TGTGCCAGCAGCTTAGACTTCCTCCCAGGCACGCAGTATTTT.

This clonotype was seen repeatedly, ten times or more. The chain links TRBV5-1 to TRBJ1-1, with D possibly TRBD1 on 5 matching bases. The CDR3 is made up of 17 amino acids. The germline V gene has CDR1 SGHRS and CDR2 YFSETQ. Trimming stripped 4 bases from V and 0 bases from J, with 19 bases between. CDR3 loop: CASSLGVAATMNTEAFF. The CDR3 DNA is TGCGCCAGCAGCCTGGGGGTGGCAGCTACGATGAACACTGAAGCTTTCTTT.

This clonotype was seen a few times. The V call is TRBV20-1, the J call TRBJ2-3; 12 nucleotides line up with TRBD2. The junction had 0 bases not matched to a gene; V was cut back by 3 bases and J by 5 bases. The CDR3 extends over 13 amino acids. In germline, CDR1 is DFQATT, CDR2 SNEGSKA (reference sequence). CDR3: CSARTSGRDTQYF. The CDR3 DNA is TGCAGTGCTAGGACTAGCGGGAGAGATACGCAGTATTTT.

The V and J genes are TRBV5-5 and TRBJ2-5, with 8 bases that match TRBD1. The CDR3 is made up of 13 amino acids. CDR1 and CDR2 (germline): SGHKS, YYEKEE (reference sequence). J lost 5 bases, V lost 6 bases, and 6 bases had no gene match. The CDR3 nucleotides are TGTGCCAGCACAGGGGGCGCGGGGGAGACCCAGTACTTC. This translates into CASTGGAGETQYF.